One sample yielded the 17 T cell receptor beta chains listed below, sequenced in a study of early T cells in non-severe SARS-CoV-2 infection. MiXCR, applied by TCRdb to the 5' RACE reads, yields one record per CDR3 protein. This table holds fewer than 80,000 distinct CDR3 sequences, more than 9% found once. The material sequenced was whole blood. These receptors were collected from an adult who was a healthcare worker with PCR-confirmed SARS-CoV-2 infection or an uninfected control (not recorded which).

This clonotype has ten or more counts. The chain has TRBV7-2 and TRBJ2-7; TRBD2 might be the D (5 bases). CDR1 is SGHTA and CDR2 is FQGNSA in the germline V gene. CDR3 length: 14 amino acids. V was pared by 0 bases and J by 4 bases, with 10 bases between. The CDR3 region is CASSLAPREYEQYF. CDR3 sequence (DNA): TGTGCCAGCAGCTTAGCCCCTCGGGAATACGAGCAGTACTTC.

This sequence joins TRBV29-1 and TRBJ2-1; tentatively, D is TRBD2 (7 bases). The germline V gene encodes CDR1 SQVTM and CDR2 ANQGSEA. V was cut by 6 bases and J by 9 bases, with 15 bases left in between. The CDR3 is made up of 12 amino acids. CDR3 protein: CSVGGGPGEQFF. The CDR3 DNA reads as TGCAGCGTAGGGGGAGGGCCAGGTGAGCAGTTCTTC.

Ten or more counts support this clonotype. The J gene is TRBJ2-1, the V gene TRBV12-3 or TRBV12-4; D is unresolved. The ends were cut back, 5 bases at V and 1 base at J, with 9 bases in the middle. This CDR3 comprises 14 residues. The CDR3, as DNA: TGTGCCAGCAGTGTGGCGAAGTCCTACAATGAGCAGTTCTTC. It translates to CASSVAKSYNEQFF.

This clonotype was counted a few times. V is TRBV11-2 and J is TRBJ2-5; D may be TRBD1 or TRBD2 (5 bases each). The CDR3 is 15 residues long. Trimming stripped 4 bases from V and 2 bases from J, with 14 bases between. Germline V CDR1 and CDR2: SGHAT, FQNNGV. The CDR3 DNA follows: TGTGCCAGCAGCTCCTTACAGGACTTTCAAGAGACCCAGTACTTC. This translates into CASSSLQDFQETQYF. The entire variable domain, with the rest obtained from reference TRBV11-2 and TRBJ2-5, is as follows: EAGVAQSPRYKIIEKRQSVAFWCNPISGHATLYWYQQILGQGPKLLIQFQNNGVVDDSQLPKDRFSAERLKGVDSTLKIQPAKLEDSAVYLCASSSLQDFQETQYFGPGTRLLVL.

Of note for this clonotype: This may be a read error: a much more frequent sequence differs by one nucleotide. The chain is built from TRBV11-2 and TRBJ2-7; D unresolved. The V gene's germline CDR1 is SGHAT and CDR2 FQNNGV. The CDR3 length is 11 residues. The CDR3 loop is CACSLRDEQYF. As DNA, the CDR3 is TGTGCCTGCAGTTTAAGGGACGAGCAGTACTTC. Full variable domain (rest looked up from reference TRBV11-2 and TRBJ2-7): EAGVAQSPRYKIIEKRQSVAFWCNPISGHATLYWYQQILGQGPKLLIQFQNNGVVDDSQLPKDRFSAERLKGVDSTLKIQPAKLEDSAVYLCACSLRDEQYFGPGTRLTVT.

In its sample, this clonotype was seen many times. CDR3 protein: CSARPGNTEAFF. CDR3 sequence (DNA): TGCAGCGCCCGCCCTGGTAACACTGAAGCTTTCTTT. V gene TRBV29-1 combines with J gene TRBJ1-1, with no clear D. The V end lost 7 bases, the J end lost 2 bases, and 11 bases lay between the germline ends. Per germline, CDR1 SQVTM and CDR2 ANQGSEA. The CDR3 totals 12 residues.

This clonotype turned up a few times. The chain recombines TRBV3-1 with TRBJ1-1; tentative D call: TRBD1 (5 bases). The ends were cut back, 4 bases at V and 3 bases at J, with 9 bases in the middle. CDR3 length equals 13 residues. Per germline, CDR1 LGHDT and CDR2 YNNKEL (reference sequence). CDR3 nucleotide sequence: TGTGCCAGCAGCCTGCAGGGTTACACTGAAGCTTTCTTT. Its protein is CASSLQGYTEAFF.

This clonotype was seen repeatedly, ten times or more. The rearrangement links TRBV25-1 to TRBJ2-3; D could derive from TRBD1 or TRBD2 (6 bases each). V was shortened by 5 bases and J by 4 bases, with 16 bases between the two germline ends. Germline values: CDR1 MGHDK, CDR2 SYGVNS. The CDR3 is 15 amino acids. For the CDR3, the DNA is TGTGCCAGCAGTAAGGGGGGAGCAGTCGCAGATACGCAGTATTTT. Protein sequence: CASSKGGAVADTQYF.

The genes are TRBV28 and TRBJ2-7; the D is unclear. This CDR3 spans 12 amino acids. Germline-derived CDR1 and CDR2 are MDHEN and SYDVKM. V was trimmed by 3 bases and J by 4 bases, leaving 7 bases between them. The CDR3 spells CASSLDLYEQYF. CDR3 in DNA: TGTGCCAGCAGTTTGGACCTTTACGAGCAGTACTTC.

V gene TRBV7-9 combines with J gene TRBJ2-1; 14 nucleotides line up with TRBD2. With V trimmed by 5 bases and J by 7 bases, 7 bases remained unmatched. The CDR3 has 16 amino acids. Germline V gene data show CDR1 as SEHNR and CDR2 as FQNEAQ (reference sequence). In DNA form, the CDR3 reads TGTGCCAGCAGCCCCCGACTAGCGGGAGGGCCGAATGAGCAGTTCTTC. It yields the protein CASSPRLAGGPNEQFF.

This clonotype was seen repeatedly, ten times or more. The gene calls are TRBV7-2 and TRBJ2-1, with 11 bases lining up with TRBD2. In germline, CDR1 is SGHTA, CDR2 FQGNSA. There are 17 residues in the CDR3. J was trimmed by 6 bases and V by 5 bases; bases with no gene match: 12. For the CDR3, the DNA is TGTGCCAGCAGCCTCCTTCCCCGACTAGCGGGGCCCAATGAGCAGTTCTTC. It is translated as CASSLLPRLAGPNEQFF.

At least ten counts were recorded for this clonotype. The rearrangement joins TRBV20-1 to TRBJ2-7, with 7 bases identical to TRBD1. The CDR3 length is 15 residues. Trimming at V came to 4 bases and at J to 3 bases, leaving 12 bases not matched to a gene. The germline V gene encodes CDR1 DFQATT and CDR2 SNEGSKA (reference sequence). DNA of the CDR3: TGCAGTGCTAACAAAGTGAACAGGGGCGTCTACGAGCAGTACTTC. This sequence encodes CSANKVNRGVYEQYF.

This clonotype appeared a few times. The chain carries TRBV28 and TRBJ1-5; TRBD1 matches at 8 bases. The CDR3 is 15 amino acids. Germline V gene data show CDR1 as MDHEN and CDR2 as SYDVKM. The ends lost 5 bases at V and 6 bases at J; junction bases unmatched: 9. CDR3 sequence reads: CASSVPPGGVQPQHF. The CDR3 region has the DNA TGTGCCAGCAGTGTCCCCCCAGGGGGCGTTCAGCCCCAGCATTTT.

This clonotype was detected ten times or more. The chain recombines TRBV7-2 with TRBJ2-2, with 7 bases aligning to TRBD1. CDR1 is SGHTA and CDR2 is FQGNSA in the germline V gene. V lost 4 bases and J lost 6; bases outside the gene matches: 2. The CDR3 totals 13 residues. CDR3 in amino acids: CASSSQGAGELFF. In nucleotides, the CDR3 is TGTGCCAGCAGCTCTCAGGGGGCCGGGGAGCTGTTTTTT.

J is TRBJ2-1 and V is TRBV4-1; D is possibly TRBD1 or TRBD2 (6 bases each). Trimming pared 4 bases from V and 5 bases from J, leaving 12 bases between. CDR1 and CDR2 from the germline V gene are MGHRA and YSYEKL. The CDR3 is 14 amino acids. CDR3 residues: CASSRGDINNEQFF. CDR3 DNA: TGCGCCAGCAGCCGCGGGGACATAAACAATGAGCAGTTCTTC.

This sequence joins TRBV3-1 and TRBJ2-7, with 10 positions matching TRBD2. J was trimmed by 4 bases and V by 3 bases; bases with no gene match: 9. The CDR3 is 16 residues long. Germline-derived CDR1 and CDR2 are LGHDT and YNNKEL (reference sequence). The CDR3 DNA follows: TGTGCCAGCAGCCAGAAACTAGCGGGACGCTCGTACGAGCAGTACTTC. This gives the protein CASSQKLAGRSYEQYF.

The V gene is TRBV28, the J gene TRBJ2-7; D is uncertain. Germline V CDR1 and CDR2: MDHEN, SYDVKM. Trimming removed 3 bases from V and 4 bases from J, with 16 bases in between. The length of the CDR3 is 15 residues. CDR3 in DNA: TGTGCCAGCAGTTTTGTCGCTTCTATAGGGTACGAGCAGTACTTC. It is translated as CASSFVASIGYEQYF. The variable domain in full, with the rest retrieved from reference TRBV28 and TRBJ2-7, is DVKVTQSSRYLVKRTGEKVFLECVQDMDHENMFWYRQDPGLGLRLIYFSYDVKMKEKGDIPEGYSVSREKKERFSLILESASTNQTSMYLCASSFVASIGYEQYFGPGTRLTVT.